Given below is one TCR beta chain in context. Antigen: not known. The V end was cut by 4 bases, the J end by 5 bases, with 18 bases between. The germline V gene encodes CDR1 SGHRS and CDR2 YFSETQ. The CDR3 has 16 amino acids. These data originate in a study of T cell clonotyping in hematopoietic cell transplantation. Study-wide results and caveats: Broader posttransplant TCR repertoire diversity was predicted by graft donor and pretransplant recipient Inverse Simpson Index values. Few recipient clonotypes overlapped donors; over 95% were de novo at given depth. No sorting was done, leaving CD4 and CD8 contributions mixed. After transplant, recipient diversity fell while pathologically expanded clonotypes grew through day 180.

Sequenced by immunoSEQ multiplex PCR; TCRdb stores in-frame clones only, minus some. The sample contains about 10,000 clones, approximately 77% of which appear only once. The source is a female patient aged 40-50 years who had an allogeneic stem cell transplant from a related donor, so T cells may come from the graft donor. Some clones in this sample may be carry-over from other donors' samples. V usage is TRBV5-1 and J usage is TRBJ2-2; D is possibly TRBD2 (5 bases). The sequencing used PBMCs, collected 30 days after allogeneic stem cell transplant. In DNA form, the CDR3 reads TGCGCCAGCAGCCTGGGGTCTGAACAGCGGACCGGGGAGCTGTTTTTT. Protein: CASSLGSEQRTGELFF.